This is a list of T cell receptor beta chains from one sample in a study of persistence of HIV-infected CD4 T cells. Clones were read by immunoSEQ multiplex PCR, and TCRdb kept only the in-frame ones, dropping some. The data show about 46,000 clones, with around 89% seen just once and around 3.2% held by the top ten. No antigens are known for them. This material consisted of CD4+ T cells sorted from PBMCs after 18-hour stimulation, taken from a patient who received antiretroviral therapy. Receptors were obtained from an adult woman with HIV who was CMV-seropositive. The CDR3 runs from the conserved cysteine through the conserved F or W. The D gene is left open where the match is weak. Only part of the rows carry a size: once, few, many, or a class if the clone is expanded.

- | TRBJ2-7 | TRBD1 | TRBV7-2 | 15 | CASSLAPDRGYEQYF | TGTGCCAGCAGCTTAGCGCCGGACAGGGGATACGAGCAGTACTTC
- | TRBJ1-1 | - | TRBV5-6 | 13 | CASSLGSMTEAFF | TGTGCCAGCAGCTTGGGCAGCATGACTGAAGCTTTCTTT
- | TRBJ2-3 | TRBD2 | TRBV3-1/TRBV3-2 | 14 | CASNSGGGKPTQYF | TGTGCCAGCAATTCTGGGGGGGGTAAGCCTACGCAGTATTTT
- | TRBJ2-5 | - | TRBV3-1/TRBV3-2 | 13 | CASSQGARETQYF | TGTGCCAGCAGCCAGGGGGCGCGGGAGACCCAGTACTTC
- | TRBJ1-1 | TRBD1 | TRBV3-1/TRBV3-2 | 15 | CASSQRGQGHTEAFF | TGTGCCAGCAGCCAACGGGGACAGGGGCACACTGAAGCTTTCTTT
- | TRBJ1-5 | - | TRBV7-6 | 13 | CASSGYSNQPQHF | TGTGCCAGCAGCGGGTATAGCAATCAGCCCCAGCATTTT
- | TRBJ1-1 | - | TRBV7-8 | 14 | CASRLTGPQSRAFF | TGTGCCAGCAGACTTACAGGGCCCCAGTCAAGAGCTTTCTTT
- | TRBJ1-6 | - | TRBV12-3/TRBV12-4 | 12 | CASSYADGPLHF | TGTGCCAGCAGCTATGCGGACGGACCCCTCCACTTT
- | TRBJ1-2 | - | TRBV2 | 13 | CATTTSRAYGYTF | TGTGCCACCACTACCTCGCGGGCCTATGGCTACACCTTC
- | TRBJ2-3 | TRBD2 | TRBV11-2 | 18 | CASSPRGLAGGPVDTQYF | TGTGCCAGCAGCCCACGGGGACTAGCGGGAGGGCCGGTAGATACGCAGTATTTT
- | TRBJ2-7 | TRBD2 | TRBV7-6 | 16 | CASSSPGEGTSYEQYF | TGTGCCAGCAGCTCCCCCGGGGAGGGAACCTCCTACGAGCAGTACTTC
- | TRBJ1-2 | TRBD1 | TRBV29-1 | 16 | CSVLGGDRSSNYGYTF | TGCAGCGTTCTAGGAGGGGACAGGTCCTCTAACTATGGCTACACCTTC
- | TRBJ1-4 | - | TRBV15 | 15 | CATSRDLKSNEKLFF | TGTGCCACCAGCAGAGATTTGAAGTCTAATGAAAAACTGTTTTTT
- | TRBJ2-1 | - | TRBV10-3 | 15 | CAISDSPGGRDEQFF | TGTGCCATCAGTGATTCGCCGGGGGGCAGGGATGAGCAGTTCTTC
- | TRBJ1-5 | - | TRBV12-3/TRBV12-4 | 13 | CASSPGHPGPQHF | TGTGCCAGCAGCCCTGGGCATCCCGGCCCCCAGCATTTT
- | TRBJ1-1 | TRBD1 | TRBV7-2 | 15 | CASNHPDRLNTEAFF | TGTGCCAGCAACCATCCGGACAGGCTAAACACTGAAGCTTTCTTT
- | TRBJ2-2 | - | TRBV28 | 14 | CASSLGHGFGELFF | TGTGCCAGCAGTTTAGGCCACGGATTCGGGGAGCTGTTTTTT
- | TRBJ2-4 | - | TRBV12-3/TRBV12-4 | 13 | CASSFLAKNIQYF | TGTGCCAGCAGTTTCCTAGCCAAAAACATTCAGTACTTC
- | TRBJ2-1 | TRBD2 | TRBV9 | 14 | CASSPQVLAMVQFF | TGTGCCAGCAGCCCCCAAGTACTAGCGATGGTTCAGTTCTTC
- | TRBJ1-1 | TRBD1 | TRBV28 | 16 | CASSMTGSSLFTEAFF | TGTGCCAGCAGTATGACAGGGAGTTCTCTTTTCACTGAAGCTTTCTTT
- | TRBJ1-3 | - | TRBV4-1 | 16 | CASSQVVGISGNTIYF | TGCGCCAGCAGCCAAGTAGTAGGGATCTCTGGAAACACCATATATTTT
few | TRBJ1-6 | - | TRBV7-8 | 15 | CASSLRQLEDSPLHF | TGTGCCAGCAGCCTCAGGCAGCTGGAGGATTCACCCCTCCACTTT
- | TRBJ1-6 | - | TRBV2 | 16 | CASRPEPGHRNSPLHF | TGTGCCAGCAGGCCCGAACCGGGACACAGAAATTCACCCCTCCACTTT
- | TRBJ2-7 | - | TRBV28 | 14 | CASNGAGLSYEQYF | TGTGCCAGCAACGGGGCGGGACTTAGCTACGAGCAGTACTTC
- | TRBJ1-2 | TRBD1 | TRBV5-4 | 14 | CASSPRDRDYGYTF | TGTGCCAGCAGCCCCCGGGACAGGGACTATGGCTACACCTTC